These 22 T cell receptor beta chains share one sample of origin, sequenced in a study of graft-versus-host responses after intestinal transplantation. The starting material, graft tissue, was processed to release intraepithelial and lamina propria lymphocytes. Sequencing used immunoSEQ multiplex PCR; TCRdb keeps in-frame clones, though not all of them. This table holds some 8,200 clones, approximately 81% found once. Material: ileum tissue, obtained less than 230 days after intestinal transplant. These receptors were taken from a human patient who received an intestinal transplant, so some T cells may come from the graft donor.

This rearrangement joins TRBV30 to TRBJ1-6; TRBD1 agrees at 8 bases. Per germline, CDR1 GTSNPN and CDR2 SVGIG (reference sequence). V was pared by 0 bases and J by 10 bases, with 5 bases of the junction left unmatched. The CDR3 is made up of 14 amino acids. The CDR3 sequence is CAWSVDRGSSPLHF. The CDR3 region has the DNA TGTGCCTGGAGTGTCGACAGGGGTAGCTCACCCCTCCACTTT.

V is TRBV10-1 and J is TRBJ2-1, with 11 bases matching TRBD2. Germline-derived CDR1 and CDR2 are WNHNN and SYGVQD (reference sequence). This CDR3 spans 19 amino acids. The J segment lost 2 bases and the V segment lost 0 bases, leaving 9 bases of the junction unmatched. The CDR3 nucleotides are TGCGCCAGCAGTGAGTCGTCCCTAGCTAGCGGGGGGACCTACAATGAGCAGTTCTTC. Its protein product is CASSESSLASGGTYNEQFF.

The V gene is TRBV28, the J gene TRBJ2-7; TRBD2 matches 7 bases. The junction had 7 bases not matched to a gene; V was cut back by 10 bases and J by 1 base. CDR1 is MDHEN, CDR2 SYDVKM, per germline. CDR3 length equals 13 residues. The CDR3 loop is CATLAGESYEQYF. In DNA, the CDR3 is TGTGCCACCCTGGCGGGAGAGTCCTACGAGCAGTACTTC.

This clone was detected a few times. This chain joins TRBV11-2 and TRBJ2-5; 12 bases are a match to TRBD2. CDR3 size: 14 residues. Looked up from germline, CDR1 is SGHAT and CDR2 is FQNNGV. The CDR3 DNA is TGTGCTACCGGGACTAGCGGGCGTAAAGAGACCCAGTACTTC. It is translated as CATGTSGRKETQYF.

This rearrangement joins TRBV5-1 to TRBJ2-3; 7 bases align to TRBD1. The CDR3 is 14 residues long. Per germline, CDR1 SGHRS and CDR2 YFSETQ. V shed 5 bases and J 1 base; nucleotides not matched to a gene: 4. The CDR3 nucleotides read TGCGCCAGCAGTGGACAGGCTGGCACAGATACGCAGTATTTT. Encoded protein: CASSGQAGTDTQYF.

The gene calls are TRBV6-1 and TRBJ1-3; D unclear. CDR3 length equals 14 residues. V was trimmed by 6 bases and J by 5 bases, leaving 14 bases between them. The germline V gene has CDR1 MNHNS and CDR2 SASEGT. The CDR3 DNA reads as TGTGCCAGCAGGGGCAGTACCCCTAGAAACACCATATATTTT. It translates to CASRGSTPRNTIYF.

This clone was detected only a few times. This chain joins TRBV30 and TRBJ1-1; D remains ambiguous. Germline V gene lookup returns CDR1 GTSNPN and CDR2 SVGIG (reference sequence). The CDR3 extends over 15 amino acids. V dropped 0 bases and J dropped 4 bases, with 15 bases sitting between them. CDR3 protein: CAWSVGGRTFTEAFF. The CDR3, as DNA: TGTGCCTGGAGTGTCGGTGGGCGGACTTTCACTGAAGCTTTCTTT.

This rearrangement joins TRBV5-4 to TRBJ2-7; 11 bases are a match to TRBD2. CDR3 length: 15 residues. The V segment lost 1 base and the J segment 0 bases; nucleotides outside the gene matches: 0. Germline-derived CDR1 and CDR2 are SGHNT and YYREEE (reference sequence). The CDR3: CASSLTSGSSYEQYF. The CDR3 coding sequence is TGTGCCAGCAGCTTGACTAGCGGGAGCTCCTACGAGCAGTACTTC.

The genes are TRBV30 and TRBJ2-5; 7 bases match TRBD2. V shed 2 bases, J shed 2 bases, and the junction held 8 bases outside the gene matches. Germline CDR1 is GTSNPN and CDR2 is SVGIG (reference sequence). The length of the CDR3 is 15 residues. The CDR3 reads CAWSTLAAYQETQYF. The DNA of the CDR3 is TGTGCCTGGAGTACCCTAGCGGCGTATCAAGAGACCCAGTACTTC.

The V gene is TRBV19, the J gene TRBJ2-1; 7 positions match TRBD2. The ends lost 3 bases at V and 2 bases at J; junction bases unmatched: 7. CDR1 LNHDA and CDR2 SQIVND come from the germline V gene (reference sequence). This CDR3 region has 16 residues. The CDR3 here is CASSITSDVPYNEQFF. CDR3 sequence (DNA): TGTGCCAGTAGTATTACTAGCGATGTCCCCTACAATGAGCAGTTCTTC.

The sample holds one count of this clone. V and J are TRBV4-1 and TRBJ2-5; the match to TRBD2 covers 7 bases. The CDR3 extends over 17 amino acids. The V segment lost 0 bases and the J segment 2 bases; nucleotides outside the gene matches: 9. CDR1 and CDR2 (germline): MGHRA, YSYEKL. The DNA of the CDR3 is TGCGCCAGCAGCCAAGAAAAGGGTAGCGGGCTGCAAGAGACCCAGTACTTC. Encoded protein: CASSQEKGSGLQETQYF.

The chain uses TRBV7-9 and TRBJ1-2; weak D call: TRBD1 (5 bases). V lost 2 bases and J lost 0, with 10 bases in between. CDR1 and CDR2 (germline): SEHNR, FQNEAQ (reference sequence). The CDR3 consists of 15 residues. The CDR3 DNA sequence: TGTGCCAGCAGCTTATACGACAGACCTAACTATGGCTACACCTTC. It specifies CASSLYDRPNYGYTF. The complete variable domain, with remaining parts taken from reference TRBV7-9 and TRBJ1-2, reads DTGVSQNPRHKITKRGQNVTFRCDPISEHNRLYWYRQTLGQGPEFLTYFQNEAQLEKSRLLSDRFSAERPKGSFSTLEIQRTEQGDSAMYLCASSLYDRPNYGYTFGSGTRLTVV.

V is TRBV9 and J is TRBJ2-3; D not certain. CDR3 size: 13 residues. Germline CDR1 is SGDLS and CDR2 is YYNGEE. Trimming stripped 2 bases from V and 0 bases from J, with 4 bases between. CDR3 bases: TGTGCCAGCAGCGTTACTAGCACAGATACGCAGTATTTT. Translated: CASSVTSTDTQYF.

CDR3 DNA: TGTGCCAGCAGCTTAGGGGGACTTAGCACAGATACGCAGTATTTT. The encoded protein is CASSLGGLSTDTQYF. The chain joins TRBV7-2 to TRBJ2-3, with a tentative D call TRBD2 (6 bases). The V end lost 1 base, the J end lost 0 bases, and 8 bases lay between the germline ends. Germline V gene sequence: CDR1 SGHTA, CDR2 FQGNSA. This CDR3 region has 15 residues.

The chain combines TRBV11-3 with TRBJ2-2, with D uncertain. The length of the CDR3 is 14 residues. The V gene's germline CDR1 is SGHNT and CDR2 YENEEA. V lost 7 bases and J 0 bases, leaving 9 bases between the germline ends. The CDR3 spells CASKKQPNTGELFF. In DNA, the CDR3 is TGTGCCAGCAAAAAACAGCCGAACACCGGGGAGCTGTTTTTT.

This clone occurred once. CDR3 sequence reads: CASSGLGGGTDTQYF. The CDR3 nucleotides read TGTGCCAGCTCAGGGCTCGGAGGGGGCACAGATACGCAGTATTTT. The rearrangement links TRBV18 to TRBJ2-3; D is possibly TRBD2 (6 bases). Germline V lookup: CDR1 KGHSH, CDR2 LQKENI. The CDR3 covers 15 residues. Trimming shortened V by 5 bases and J by 1 base, and 13 bases separated the two germline ends.

The chain has TRBV28 and TRBJ1-2; possibly TRBD1 for D (6 bases). Looked up from germline, CDR1 is MDHEN and CDR2 is SYDVKM. Trimming cost V 6 bases and J 12 bases, with 26 bases left between them. The CDR3 consists of 15 residues. The CDR3 coding sequence is TGTGCCAGCAGGATGCGTTGGGGGCCCCCACTAGGAAACACCTTC. It codes for CASRMRWGPPLGNTF.

The rearrangement links TRBV5-1 to TRBJ1-2, with no clear D. V was shortened by 0 bases and J by 6 bases, with 6 bases between the two germline ends. In germline, CDR1 is SGHRS, CDR2 YFSETQ. The CDR3 is 12 amino acids. As DNA, the CDR3 is TGCGCCAGCAGCTTGGACAGTAATGGCTACACCTTC. Protein product: CASSLDSNGYTF.

The chain has TRBV5-8 and TRBJ2-1; TRBD2 is a possible D gene (6 bases). The germline gives CDR1 SGHTS, CDR2 YDEGEE. The germline V and J ends were trimmed by 6 bases and 0 bases, with 10 bases remaining between them. The CDR3 runs to 14 residues. CDR3 residues: CASIRDFSYNEQFF. CDR3 bases: TGTGCCAGCATAAGGGACTTCTCCTACAATGAGCAGTTCTTC. Together with reference TRBV5-8 and TRBJ2-1, the CDR3 gives the full variable domain: EAGVTQSPTHLIKTRGQQATLRCSPISGHTSVYWYQQALGLGLQFLLWYDEGEERNRGNFPPRFSGRQFPNYSSELNVNALELEDSALYLCASIRDFSYNEQFFGPGTRLTVL.

The chain employs TRBV4-1 and TRBJ2-7; 7 bases are a match to TRBD1. The germline CDR1 and CDR2 sequences are MGHRA and YSYEKL. The J segment lost 0 bases and the V segment lost 2 bases, leaving 4 bases of the junction unmatched. This CDR3 comprises 15 residues. The CDR3 nucleotides read TGCGCCAGCAGCCAACCTAGGGACAGCTCCTACGAGCAGTACTTC. It translates to CASSQPRDSSYEQYF.

This clone has only a few counts. The chain employs TRBV27 and TRBJ2-1; TRBD1 agrees at 8 bases. Germline lookup yields CDR1 MNHEY and CDR2 SMNVEV (reference sequence). The junction had 18 bases not matched to a gene; V was cut back by 6 bases and J by 5 bases. This CDR3 region has 18 residues. The chain's CDR3 is CASSPYSPTGGSDNEQFF. CDR3 coding DNA: TGTGCCAGCAGCCCTTATTCCCCAACAGGGGGATCGGACAATGAGCAGTTCTTC.

This chain links TRBV28 with TRBJ2-3; D is possibly TRBD2 (6 bases). This CDR3 has 15 residues. Germline CDR1 and CDR2: MDHEN and SYDVKM. Trimming pared 5 bases from V and 4 bases from J, leaving 16 bases between. As DNA, the CDR3 is TGTGCCAGCAGTGGGACTTGGGCCGCCGCAGATACGCAGTATTTT. It encodes CASSGTWAAADTQYF.